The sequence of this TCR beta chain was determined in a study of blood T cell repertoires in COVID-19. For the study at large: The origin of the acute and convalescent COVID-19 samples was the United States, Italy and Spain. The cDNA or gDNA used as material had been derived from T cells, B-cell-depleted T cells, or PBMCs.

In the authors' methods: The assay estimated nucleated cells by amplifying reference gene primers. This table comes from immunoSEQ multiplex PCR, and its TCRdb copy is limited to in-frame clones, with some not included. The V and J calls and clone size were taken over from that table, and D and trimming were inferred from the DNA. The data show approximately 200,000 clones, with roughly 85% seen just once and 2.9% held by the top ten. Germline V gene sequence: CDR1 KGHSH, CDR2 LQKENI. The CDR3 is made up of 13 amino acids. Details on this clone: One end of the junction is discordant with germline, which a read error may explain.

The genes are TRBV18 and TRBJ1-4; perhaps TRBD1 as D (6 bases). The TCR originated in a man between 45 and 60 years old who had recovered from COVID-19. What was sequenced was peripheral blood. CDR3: CATSPTGGEKLFF. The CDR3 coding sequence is TGTGCCACCTCACCGACAGGTGGGGAAAAACTGTTTTTT.